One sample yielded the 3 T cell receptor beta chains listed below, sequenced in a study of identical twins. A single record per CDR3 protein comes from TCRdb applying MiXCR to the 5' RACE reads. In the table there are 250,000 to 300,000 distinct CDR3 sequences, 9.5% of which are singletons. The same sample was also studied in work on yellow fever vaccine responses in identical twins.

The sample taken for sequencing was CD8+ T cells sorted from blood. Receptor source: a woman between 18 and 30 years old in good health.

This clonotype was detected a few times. The CDR3 reads CASSQASGSGETQYF. The CDR3 nucleotides read TGCGCCAGCAGCCAAGCCAGCGGGAGTGGGGAGACCCAGTACTTC. The chain has TRBV4-3 and TRBJ2-5; 8 nucleotides align to TRBD2. CDR1 and CDR2 from the germline V gene are LGHNA and YSLEER. After removal of 1 base from V and 5 bases from J, the junction contained 6 bases not matched to a gene. The CDR3 contains 15 residues.

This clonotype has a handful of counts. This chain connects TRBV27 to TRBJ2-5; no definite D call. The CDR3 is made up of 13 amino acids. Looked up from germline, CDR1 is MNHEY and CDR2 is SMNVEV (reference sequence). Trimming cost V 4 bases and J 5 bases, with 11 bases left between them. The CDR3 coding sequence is TGTGCCAGCAGTTCTACGGTTGGGGAGACCCAGTACTTC. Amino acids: CASSSTVGETQYF.

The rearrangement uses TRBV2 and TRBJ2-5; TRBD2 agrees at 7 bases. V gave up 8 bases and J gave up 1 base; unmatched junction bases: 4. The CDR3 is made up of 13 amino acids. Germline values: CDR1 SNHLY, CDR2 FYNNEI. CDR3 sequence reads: CASLGRVQETQYF. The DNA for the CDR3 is TGTGCCAGCTTGGGGAGGGTCCAAGAGACCCAGTACTTC.